These 9 T cell receptor beta chains originate from one sample sequenced in a study of blood T cell repertoires in COVID-19. Assay: immunoSEQ multiplex PCR; the TCRdb copy retains only in-frame clones and omits some. This sample has 140,000 to 150,000 clones; 87% occur once, and the top ten carry approximately 10%. Sequenced sample: PBMCs or T cells enriched from blood (not recorded which). Receptor source: a man aged 60-69 years who had recovered from COVID-19.

The chain recombines TRBV11-3 with TRBJ2-7; D perhaps matches TRBD2 (5 bases). The CDR3 consists of 13 residues. Germline V gives CDR1 SGHNT, CDR2 YENEEA. V was pared by 0 bases and J by 6 bases, with 9 bases between. DNA of the CDR3: TGTGCCAGCAGCTTAGAGGCGGGTTTCGAGCAGTACTTC. It translates to CASSLEAGFEQYF.

The chain employs TRBV5-6 and TRBJ1-4; a weak D match, TRBD1 (5 bases). This CDR3 has 14 amino acids. The ends were cut back, 2 bases at V and 3 bases at J, with 8 bases in the middle. From germline, CDR1 is SGHDT and CDR2 YYEEEE. In DNA form, the CDR3 reads TGTGCCAGCAGCTTCGGGGGGGCTAATGAAAAACTGTTTTTT. It codes for CASSFGGANEKLFF.

Here the CDR3 DNA reads TGTGCCAGCAGCCAAGCACCAGAAGAAGCTTTCTTT. It yields the protein CASSQAPEEAFF. The chain is built from TRBV3-1 (or the pseudogene TRBV3-2) and TRBJ1-1; D gene ambiguous. CDR1 and CDR2 from the germline V gene are LGHDT and YNNKEL (reference sequence). Trimming stripped 1 base from V and 8 bases from J, with 8 bases between. The CDR3 is 12 amino acids.

The chain joins TRBV30 to TRBJ1-4; D unresolved. V shed 2 bases and J shed 7 bases, with 5 bases lying between them. The CDR3 spans 11 residues. CDR1 is GTSNPN, CDR2 SVGIG, per germline (reference sequence). DNA of the CDR3: TGTGCCTGGAGTACTCTTGAAAAACTGTTTTTT. Translating gives CAWSTLEKLFF.

At least ten counts were recorded for this clone. An end of the junction differs from the germline gene, which may be a read error. This chain connects TRBV29-1 to TRBJ2-7; 11 positions agree with TRBD2. Germline V lookup: CDR1 SQVTM, CDR2 ANQGSEA. The CDR3 runs to 16 residues. CDR3 sequence reads: CSVEASVAGGRYEQYF. The DNA of the CDR3 is TGCAGCGTCGAAGCCAGTGTAGCGGGAGGGAGGTACGAGCAGTACTTC.

The chain uses TRBV28 and TRBJ2-5, with D tentatively TRBD1 (6 bases). Germline CDR1 reads MDHEN; CDR2 reads SYDVKM. This CDR3 is built from 15 residues. Deletions cut 6 bases from V and 1 base from J, with 15 bases between. CDR3 nucleotide sequence: TGTGCCAGCAGCCCCCCCCGGGACACCCAAGAGACCCAGTACTTC. It codes for CASSPPRDTQETQYF.

The chain carries TRBV21-1 and TRBJ1-5; the table's D gene call, TRBD1, was not cross checked with the DNA. TRBV21-1 represents a pseudogene. The CDR3 contains 18 residues. CDR3 DNA sequence: TGTGCCAGCAGCAAAAACAACGAGCCGCCAGGGGACAATCAGCCCCAGCATTTT. Protein sequence: CASSKNNEPPGDNQPQHF.

The chain employs TRBV19 and TRBJ1-5, with D possibly being TRBD1 (5 bases). The CDR3 sequence is 13 residues long. Per the germline V gene, CDR1 is LNHDA and CDR2 is SQIVND (reference sequence). V was trimmed by 6 bases and J by 7 bases, leaving 13 bases between them. The CDR3 spells CASRDTMRQPQHF. CDR3 nucleotides: TGTGCCAGTAGGGACACAATGAGGCAGCCCCAGCATTTT.

The chain recombines TRBV18 with TRBJ2-1; 7 bases align to TRBD1. The CDR3 sequence is 17 residues long. The trim removed 5 bases at V and 0 bases at J, leaving 10 bases unmatched. The germline gives CDR1 KGHSH, CDR2 LQKENI. CDR3 coding DNA: TGTGCCAGCTCATCTCCCCCCGGGACAGCCTCCTACAATGAGCAGTTCTTC. This encodes CASSSPPGTASYNEQFF. The full variable domain, with the rest looked up from reference TRBV18 and TRBJ2-1, is NAGVMQNPRHLVRRRGQEARLRCSPMKGHSHVYWYRQLPEEGLKFMVYLQKENIIDESGMPKERFSAEFPKEGPSILRIQQVVRGDSAAYFCASSSPPGTASYNEQFFGPGTRLTVL.